These 20 T cell receptor beta chains originate from one sample sequenced in a study of spatial heterogeneity in lung cancer. TCRdb used MiXCR to reprocess the 5' RACE reads, holding one entry per CDR3 protein. Seen here are some 21,000 distinct CDR3 sequences, 4.6% observed once, and the top ten hold 7% to 8.5%. Specified time point: sample taken at primary tumor resection. No cells were sorted before sequencing. The whole RNA sequenced was extracted from tumor, nontumor lung or frozen PBMC. The starting material was PBMCs, obtained at surgery. The receptors originated from a male donor with early-stage non-small cell lung cancer.

This clonotype was detected a few times. V usage is TRBV7-2 and J usage is TRBJ2-1; 8 nucleotides agree with TRBD2. V was pared by 6 bases and J by 4 bases, with 11 bases of the junction left unmatched. CDR1 is SGHTA, CDR2 FQGNSA, per germline. The CDR3 covers 16 residues. The CDR3 loop reads CASSPQLAGNYNEQFF. The CDR3 coding sequence is TGTGCCAGCAGTCCCCAGCTAGCGGGCAATTACAATGAGCAGTTCTTC.

This clonotype was observed at least ten times. The chain is built from TRBV10-3 and TRBJ2-7; no firm D call. The CDR3 covers 15 residues. The germline V gene encodes CDR1 ENHRY and CDR2 SYGVKD. Trimming shortened V by 6 bases and J by 2 bases, and 17 bases separated the two germline ends. The CDR3 loop is CAIRKGLSVAYEQYF. In DNA form, the CDR3 reads TGTGCCATCAGAAAAGGGCTCAGCGTGGCCTACGAGCAGTACTTC.

In its sample, this clonotype was seen many times. The V call is TRBV12-3 or TRBV12-4, the J call TRBJ1-4, with 10 bases lining up with TRBD1. The CDR3 is 14 amino acids. V gave up 7 bases and J gave up 4 bases; unmatched junction bases: 3. Written as DNA, the CDR3 is TGTGCCAGCACCCGGACAGGGGGTAATGAAAAACTGTTTTTT. It codes for CASTRTGGNEKLFF.

This clonotype was counted many times. The CDR3 loop is CASSLIRASNQPQHF. DNA for the CDR3: TGTGCCAGCAGCTTAATACGGGCTAGCAATCAGCCCCAGCATTTT. The J gene is TRBJ1-5, the V gene TRBV7-2; D remains ambiguous. Germline assignment: CDR1 SGHTA and CDR2 FQGNSA. Trimming stripped 2 bases from V and 0 bases from J, with 8 bases between. This CDR3 contains 15 residues.

This clonotype was seen more than once but under ten times. The V and J genes are TRBV5-4 and TRBJ2-5, with TRBD2 identical over 10 bases. Germline CDR1 reads SGHNT; CDR2 reads YYREEE (reference sequence). This CDR3 contains 15 residues. J gave up 7 bases and V 0 bases, and 6 bases lay outside the gene matches. CDR3 bases: TGTGCCAGCAGCTTGGGTCTAGCGGGAGAGGGGACCCAGTACTTC. Amino acid sequence: CASSLGLAGEGTQYF. The whole variable domain, remainder taken from reference TRBV5-4 and TRBJ2-5, is ETGVTQSPTHLIKTRGQQVTLRCSSQSGHNTVSWYQQALGQGPQFIFQYYREEENGRGNFPPRFSGLQFPNYSSELNVNALELDDSALYLCASSLGLAGEGTQYFGPGTRLLVL.

This clonotype occurred many times. This sequence joins TRBV5-1 and TRBJ2-7; TRBD2 matches 7 bases. Germline loops: CDR1 SGHRS, CDR2 YFSETQ. Losses at the gene ends were 1 base for V and 0 bases for J; bases not matched to a gene: 4. This CDR3 contains 15 residues. CDR3 in DNA: TGCGCCAGCAGCTTGATCCCGGGAGGCTCCTACGAGCAGTACTTC. Translating gives CASSLIPGGSYEQYF.

In this sample, this clonotype turned up many times. The chain recombines TRBV15 with TRBJ1-1; D call uncertain. CDR3 length: 13 residues. Trimming left V 0 bases short and J 6 bases short, with 8 bases between. Germline assignment: CDR1 LNHNV and CDR2 YYDKDF (reference sequence). CDR3 coding DNA: TGTGCCACCAGCAGAGATCTAGTCGCTGAAGCTTTCTTT. As protein: CATSRDLVAEAFF.

Judged by abundance, this clonotype is medium-sized. The chain links TRBV3-1 to TRBJ2-3, with 10 nucleotides matching TRBD2. With 4 bases clipped from V and 7 bases from J, the junction kept 11 bases outside the gene matches. There are 16 residues in the CDR3. Per the germline V gene, CDR1 is LGHDT and CDR2 is YNNKEL (reference sequence). This CDR3 reads CASSPEQTSGVHTQYF. The CDR3 DNA reads TGTGCCAGCAGCCCTGAGCAAACTAGCGGGGTACATACGCAGTATTTT.

The sample holds a few counts of this clonotype. The gene calls are TRBV12-3 or TRBV12-4 and TRBJ2-2; D may be TRBD1 (5 bases). This CDR3 is 14 amino acids long. The V end was cut by 2 bases, the J end by 6 bases, with 10 bases between. The CDR3 DNA reads as TGTGCCAGCAGTTTAAGGGGCCCCGCCGGGGAGCTGTTTTTT. Its protein product is CASSLRGPAGELFF.

This clonotype appeared many times. V is TRBV6-1 and J is TRBJ2-5; unclear D gene. V lost 7 bases and J lost 3, with 15 bases in between. CDR3 length equals 14 residues. Germline CDR1 reads MNHNS; CDR2 reads SASEGT. The CDR3, as DNA: TGTGCCAGCAACTCTCTGACTGCCAAAGAGACCCAGTACTTC. This encodes CASNSLTAKETQYF.

The chain recombines TRBV28 with TRBJ2-2; D might be TRBD1 (6 bases). CDR1 and CDR2 from the germline V gene are MDHEN and SYDVKM. V lost 8 bases, J lost 4 bases, and 17 bases lay in between. The CDR3 runs 15 residues. The CDR3 protein is CASEGVSGRTGELFF. The CDR3 coding sequence is TGTGCCAGCGAGGGGGTATCAGGGCGCACCGGGGAGCTGTTTTTT.

This clonotype was seen ten or more times. J is TRBJ2-3 and V is TRBV11-1; TRBD1 might be the D (6 bases). V was shortened by 5 bases and J by 2 bases, with 11 bases between the two germline ends. The CDR3 has 14 residues. The germline V gene has CDR1 SGHAT and CDR2 FQDESV (reference sequence). The CDR3 DNA is TGTGCCAGCAGCCCGGGACAAACCACAGATACGCAGTATTTT. It yields the protein CASSPGQTTDTQYF.

This chain links TRBV7-9 with TRBJ1-3; D call uncertain. Germline assignment: CDR1 SEHNR and CDR2 FQNEAQ (reference sequence). This CDR3 is 13 amino acids long. V was clipped by 3 bases and J by 1 base, with 4 bases between them. The CDR3 nucleotides are TGTGCCAGCAGCTTCCTGTCTGGAAACACCATATATTTT. Protein: CASSFLSGNTIYF.

This clonotype is medium-sized. The rearrangement joins TRBV28 to TRBJ2-1; D gene ambiguous. CDR3 size: 11 residues. V was cut by 4 bases and J by 3 bases, with 1 base left in between. In germline, CDR1 is MDHEN, CDR2 SYDVKM. The CDR3: CASSYYNEQFF. CDR3 DNA sequence: TGTGCCAGCAGTTACTACAATGAGCAGTTCTTC. The full variable domain, its missing parts supplied by reference TRBV28 and TRBJ2-1, is DVKVTQSSRYLVKRTGEKVFLECVQDMDHENMFWYRQDPGLGLRLIYFSYDVKMKEKGDIPEGYSVSREKKERFSLILESASTNQTSMYLCASSYYNEQFFGPGTRLTVL.

This clonotype came up many times. The chain couples TRBV12-3 or TRBV12-4 to TRBJ1-1; a possible D gene is TRBD1 (6 bases). The CDR3 is 11 amino acids. The V end lost 6 bases, the J end lost 12 bases, and 14 bases lay between the germline ends. The CDR3 region has the DNA TGTGCCAGCAGGCATACAGGGACCTCTTTCTTT. It translates to CASRHTGTSFF.

This clonotype was seen many times. The chain couples TRBV7-8 to TRBJ2-1; D not resolved. The CDR3 sequence is 15 residues long. CDR1 is SGHVS and CDR2 is FQNEAQ in the germline V gene. The V and J ends lost 0 bases and 8 bases respectively, with 14 bases between them. DNA for the CDR3: TGTGCCAGCAGCTTAGCCCAAACCCCCCTTGATGAGCAGTTCTTC. As protein: CASSLAQTPLDEQFF.

This clonotype showed up many times. This chain links TRBV3-1 with TRBJ2-2, with D possibly being TRBD2 (5 bases). V gave up 0 bases and J gave up 7 bases, with 18 bases separating them. Germline lookup yields CDR1 LGHDT and CDR2 YNNKEL (reference sequence). CDR3 length equals 17 residues. This chain's CDR3 is CASSQELEAGPVGELFF. The DNA of the CDR3 is TGTGCCAGCAGCCAAGAATTGGAGGCAGGCCCAGTCGGGGAGCTGTTTTTT.

This clonotype was observed many times. The chain employs TRBV28 and TRBJ2-3; the D is unclear. In germline, CDR1 is MDHEN, CDR2 SYDVKM. With 6 bases removed from V and 6 bases from J, the gap between germline ends came to 10 bases. The CDR3 has 12 amino acids. The CDR3 DNA sequence: TGTGCCAGCAGGTGGACGGATGATACGCAGTATTTT. Translation gives CASRWTDDTQYF.

The chain recombines TRBV6-1 with TRBJ2-7; tentative D call: TRBD1 (6 bases). Germline V gives CDR1 MNHNS, CDR2 SASEGT. Trimming took off 5 bases at V and 7 bases at J, with 12 bases between the two ends. The CDR3 totals 12 residues. The CDR3 sequence: CASSTQGWEQYF. Here the CDR3 DNA reads TGTGCCAGCAGTACACAGGGTTGGGAGCAGTACTTC.

This clonotype was detected many times. V usage is TRBV20-1 and J usage is TRBJ2-7; TRBD2 matches 10 bases. The CDR3 has 13 amino acids. Germline CDR1 reads DFQATT; CDR2 reads SNEGSKA (reference sequence). Germline trimming cut 3 bases from V and 6 bases from J; bases unmatched to any gene: 5. DNA for the CDR3: TGCAGTGCTAGGAGAGCGGGAGGGAGCGAGCAGTACTTC. Protein product: CSARRAGGSEQYF.